Listed here are 3 T cell receptor beta chains from one sample, sequenced in a study of control samples from healthy donors and cancer patients. Sequencing was performed with immunoSEQ multiplex PCR; in TCRdb, only in-frame clones are kept and a portion is missing. Here the sample spans about 120,000 clones, around 90% being singletons. Material: blood. The receptors stem from a man in his fifties or sixties in good health.

The V and J genes are TRBV3-1 (or the pseudogene TRBV3-2) and TRBJ1-2, with D hard to call. The CDR3 runs to 15 residues. V was clipped by 0 bases and J by 8 bases, with 16 bases between them. Germline loops: CDR1 LGHDT, CDR2 YNNKEL (reference sequence). DNA for the CDR3: TGTGCCAGCAGCCAAGAGGGTAGTGGGAGTAGGGGCTACACCTTC. Translation: CASSQEGSGSRGYTF.

This chain joins TRBV2 and TRBJ2-3, with a possible D match to TRBD1 (7 bases). The germline V gene has CDR1 SNHLY and CDR2 FYNNEI. With 3 bases removed from V and 3 bases from J, the gap between germline ends came to 16 bases. The CDR3 sequence is 16 residues long. CDR3 sequence (DNA): TGTGCCAGCAGTGATGGAGGGGGCTGGGGGACAGATACGCAGTATTTT. This codes for CASSDGGGWGTDTQYF.

The CDR3 nucleotides are TGTGCCAGCAGTCCCCGGGACAGGGGCCGGCAGTACTTC. It specifies CASSPRDRGRQYF. The V gene is TRBV12-3 or TRBV12-4, the J gene TRBJ2-7; 10 bases align to TRBD1. The CDR3 is 13 amino acids. With 5 bases clipped from V and 9 bases from J, the junction kept 7 bases outside the gene matches.